The 9 T cell receptor beta chains below come from one sample, sequenced in a study of cytomegalovirus exposure and HLA in healthy donors. The PCR made use of 60 Vbeta and 13 Jbeta primers. Clones were sequenced by immunoSEQ multiplex PCR, and TCRdb holds only the in-frame ones, with some missing. The table shows about 150,000 clones, with around 82% occurring only once. The sample comprised PBMCs. Receptors originate from a woman between 50 and 59 years old in good health and CMV-seropositive.

Only a few counts were recorded for this clone. The CDR3 is CASSTGWAEAFF. The CDR3 coding sequence is TGTGCCAGTAGTACAGGATGGGCTGAAGCTTTCTTT. The chain links TRBV19 to TRBJ1-1; no firm D call. The CDR3 spans 12 residues. Germline-derived CDR1 and CDR2 are LNHDA and SQIVND (reference sequence). The V end was cut by 4 bases, the J end by 6 bases, with 9 bases between.

This clone was counted only a few times. The chain couples TRBV5-1 to TRBJ1-2, with a tentative D call TRBD1 (5 bases). Between the trimmed V and J ends, which lost 4 bases and 6 bases, there was a span of 22 bases. Germline V lookup: CDR1 SGHRS, CDR2 YFSETQ. The CDR3 sequence is 16 residues long. CDR3: CASSRSRTYDPDGYTF. CDR3 sequence (DNA): TGCGCCAGCAGCAGGTCCCGGACATACGACCCAGATGGCTACACCTTC.

Only one count was recorded for this clone. The chain employs TRBV5-4 and TRBJ2-3; possibly TRBD1 for D (7 bases). The CDR3 contains 14 residues. With 4 bases removed from V and 6 bases from J, the gap between germline ends came to 15 bases. Germline V gives CDR1 SGHNT, CDR2 YYREEE (reference sequence). The CDR3 nucleotides read TGTGCCAGCAGCGACAAATCAGGGGGGGATACGCAGTATTTT. This gives the protein CASSDKSGGDTQYF.

J is TRBJ1-3 and V is TRBV9; D might be TRBD1 (6 bases). Per the germline V gene, CDR1 is SGDLS and CDR2 is YYNGEE. The CDR3 contains 15 residues. The ends were cut back, 4 bases at V and 1 base at J, with 12 bases in the middle. The CDR3 coding sequence is TGTGCCAGCAGCCTTAGCAGGGGATCTGGAAACACCATATATTTT. It is translated as CASSLSRGSGNTIYF.

The V call is TRBV30, the J call TRBJ2-6; 8 nucleotides line up with TRBD1. The CDR3 is made up of 18 amino acids. The trim removed 1 base at V and 0 bases at J, leaving 8 bases unmatched. Germline CDR1 reads GTSNPN; CDR2 reads SVGIG (reference sequence). CDR3 nucleotides: TGTGCCTGGAGTGCTGGACAGGGTAGGATCTCTGGGGCCAACGTCCTGACTTTC. It codes for CAWSAGQGRISGANVLTF.

The chain joins TRBV4-3 to TRBJ1-5; 8 positions agree with TRBD1. The CDR3 spans 15 residues. Germline V gives CDR1 LGHNA, CDR2 YSLEER. J lost 4 bases, V lost 0 bases, and 2 bases had no gene match. CDR3 region: CASSQDRGPNQPQHF. CDR3 nucleotides: TGCGCCAGCAGCCAAGACAGGGGGCCGAATCAGCCCCAGCATTTT.

This clone was seen only once. The chain uses TRBV9 and TRBJ1-5; TRBD1 matches 8 bases. Trimming removed 0 bases from V and 4 bases from J; junction bases left unmatched: 6. Germline loops: CDR1 SGDLS, CDR2 YYNGEE. CDR3 length: 16 amino acids. The CDR3 protein is CASSVGAGGLNQPQHF. The CDR3 DNA reads as TGTGCCAGCAGCGTAGGAGCAGGGGGCTTGAATCAGCCCCAGCATTTT.

The V and J genes are TRBV19 and TRBJ2-7; D might be TRBD1 (6 bases). Germline CDR1 reads LNHDA; CDR2 reads SQIVND (reference sequence). The CDR3 loop spans 13 amino acids. Deletions cut 2 bases from V and 7 bases from J, with 12 bases between. In DNA, the CDR3 is TGTGCCAGTAGTATAAGGACAACAGGGGAGCAGTACTTC. Translating it yields CASSIRTTGEQYF.

This clone has a single count. In DNA, the CDR3 is TGTGCCAGCAGCTTAGGAGGGGGTAAAACTTTCGAGCAGTACTTC. Amino acid sequence: CASSLGGGKTFEQYF. The chain joins TRBV7-2 to TRBJ2-7, with TRBD1 as a possible D gene (6 bases). CDR3 length: 15 residues. Germline lookup yields CDR1 SGHTA and CDR2 FQGNSA. The ends were cut back, 1 base at V and 6 bases at J, with 16 bases in the middle.